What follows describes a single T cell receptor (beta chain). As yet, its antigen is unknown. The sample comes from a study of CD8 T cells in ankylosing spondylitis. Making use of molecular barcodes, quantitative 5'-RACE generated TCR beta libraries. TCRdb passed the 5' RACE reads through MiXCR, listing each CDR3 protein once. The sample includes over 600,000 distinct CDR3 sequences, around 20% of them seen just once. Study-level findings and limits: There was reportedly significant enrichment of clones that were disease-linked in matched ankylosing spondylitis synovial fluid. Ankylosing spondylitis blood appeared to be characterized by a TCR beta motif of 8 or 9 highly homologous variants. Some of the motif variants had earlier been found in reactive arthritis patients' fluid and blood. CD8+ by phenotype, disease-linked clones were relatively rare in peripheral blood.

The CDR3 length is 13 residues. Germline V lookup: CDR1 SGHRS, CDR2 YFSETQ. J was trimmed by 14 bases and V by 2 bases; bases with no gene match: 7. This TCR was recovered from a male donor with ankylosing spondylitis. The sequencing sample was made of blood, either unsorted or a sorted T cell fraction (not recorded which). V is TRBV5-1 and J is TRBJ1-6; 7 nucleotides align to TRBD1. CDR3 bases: TGCGCCAGCAGCTTCGAAGGGGACAGTTCCCTCCACTTT. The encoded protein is CASSFEGDSSLHF.